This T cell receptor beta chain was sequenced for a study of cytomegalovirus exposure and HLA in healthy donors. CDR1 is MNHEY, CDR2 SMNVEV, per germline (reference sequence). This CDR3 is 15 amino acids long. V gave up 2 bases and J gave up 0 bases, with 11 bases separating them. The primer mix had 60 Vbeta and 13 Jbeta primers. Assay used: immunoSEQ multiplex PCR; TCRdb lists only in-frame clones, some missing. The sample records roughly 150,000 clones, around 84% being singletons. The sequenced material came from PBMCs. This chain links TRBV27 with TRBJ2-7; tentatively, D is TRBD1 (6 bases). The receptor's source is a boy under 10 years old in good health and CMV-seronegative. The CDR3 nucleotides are TGTGCCAGCAGTTTAATAGGGGACACCTCCTACGAGCAGTACTTC. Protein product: CASSLIGDTSYEQYF.